A selection of T cell receptor beta chains follows, all from one sample in a study of EBV T-cell therapy then PD-1 blockade in nasopharyngeal carcinoma. Their cognate antigens are unknown. The data were produced by immunoSEQ multiplex PCR, yet TCRdb's version contains in-frame clones alone and is incomplete. The table includes some 21,000 clones, over 75% detected once. This specimen consisted of CD8+ T cells from blood, obtained around day 58 from a patient whose treatment included autologous EBV-specific T cells and nivolumab. These receptors came from a man in his forties or fifties with nasopharyngeal carcinoma. Each CDR3 is given with its conserved first and last residue. Each record gives: V gene, clone size, D gene, CDR3 length, J gene, CDR3 DNA, CDR3 protein. A D gene is named only where the DNA matches it firmly. Size is stated for part of the rows, as once, few or many counts, or as a class when the clone is expanded.

TRBV27	-	TRBD1	17	TRBJ2-3	TGTGCCAGCAGTTTATCTCTTGGGGACAGGGGCGTCGATACGCAGTATTTT	CASSLSLGDRGVDTQYF
TRBV4-3	-	-	14	TRBJ2-7	TGCGCCAGCAGCCAAACTCCACTTTCCTACGAGCAGTACTTC	CASSQTPLSYEQYF
TRBV30	-	-	12	TRBJ2-1	TGTGCCTGGGGGAGTCGAGGCCATGAGCAGTTCTTC	CAWGSRGHEQFF
TRBV6-2/TRBV6-3	-	-	13	TRBJ1-6	TGTGCCAGCAGTTACTCACCGGGCTCACCCCTCCACTTT	CASSYSPGSPLHF
TRBV5-5	-	TRBD2	16	TRBJ2-5	TGTGCCAGCCGCTGGGCCTGGGCGGGGGGGCGGGAGACCCAGTACTTC	CASRWAWAGGRETQYF
TRBV13	few	-	14	TRBJ1-2	TGTGCCAGCAGCTTAGGGACGGGTAACTATGGCTACACCTTC	CASSLGTGNYGYTF
TRBV21-1	-	-	13	TRBJ1-2	TGTGCCAGCAGCAGGAAAGGGGCAGGGGGCTACACCTTC	CASSRKGAGGYTF
TRBV4-3	-	TRBD2	15	TRBJ2-1	TGCGCCAGCAGCCAAGGACCGGGACTAGCCTATGAGCAGTTCTTC	CASSQGPGLAYEQFF
TRBV5-5	-	-	14	TRBJ2-2	TGTGCCAGCACCCCGGACTATTCCACCGGGGAGCTGTTTTTT	CASTPDYSTGELFF
TRBV6-5	-	-	15	TRBJ1-4	TGTGCCAGCAGCTATTCCCCCACCTTGGATGGAAAACTGTTTTTT	CASSYSPTLDGKLFF
TRBV9	-	-	14	TRBJ2-2	TGTGCCAGCAGCGTTATACCCTACCCCGGGGAGCTGTTTTTT	CASSVIPYPGELFF
TRBV6-6	-	-	15	TRBJ2-1	TGTGCCAGCAGTTACTCGGGCGTGAGGGGCAATGAGCAGTTCTTC	CASSYSGVRGNEQFF
TRBV9	-	-	13	TRBJ1-4	TGTGCCAGCAGCGTATCCGGAGATGAAAAACTGTTTTTT	CASSVSGDEKLFF
TRBV24-1	-	-	14	TRBJ2-2	TGTGCCACCAGTGGAAGGCGGGACACCGGGGAGCTGTTTTTT	CATSGRRDTGELFF
TRBV6-5	once	-	16	TRBJ1-3	TGTGCCAGCAGTTACATCAAGGGGAACTTTGGAAACACCATATATTTT	CASSYIKGNFGNTIYF
TRBV4-2	-	-	14	TRBJ2-1	TGTGCCAGCGGGGGCGGGGGAACCTACAATGAGCAGTTCTTC	CASGGGGTYNEQFF
TRBV30	-	-	13	TRBJ2-7	TGTGCCTGGAGTGTCTGGTTAACCTACGAGCAGTACTTC	CAWSVWLTYEQYF
TRBV27	-	TRBD1	16	TRBJ2-2	TGTGCCAGCAGTCTCGGACAGGGTACGAACACCGGGGAGCTGTTTTTT	CASSLGQGTNTGELFF
TRBV4-3	-	-	16	TRBJ2-1	TGCGCCAGCAGCCAAGATGACGGGACGCTTAACAATGAGCAGTTCTTC	CASSQDDGTLNNEQFF
TRBV6-4	-	-	14	TRBJ2-2	TGTGCCAGCAGTGATTCCGGGGAGACCGGGGAGCTGTTTTTT	CASSDSGETGELFF
TRBV24-1	-	TRBD1	15	TRBJ1-2	TGTGCCACCAGTGACCGGGGACAGGGGATCCATGGCTACACCTTC	CATSDRGQGIHGYTF
TRBV30	once	-	14	TRBJ2-5	TGTGCCTGGAGTGGACCGCAGATACAAGAGACCCAGTACTTC	CAWSGPQIQETQYF
TRBV6-6	-	TRBD1	14	TRBJ1-1	TGTGCCAGCAGTTGGGACAGGGGGAACACTGAAGCTTTCTTT	CASSWDRGNTEAFF
TRBV25-1	few	TRBD1	15	TRBJ1-2	TGTGCCAGCAGTGAATTCGTAGGGGGCAACTATGGCTACACCTTC	CASSEFVGGNYGYTF
TRBV14	-	TRBD2	15	TRBJ2-5	TGTGCCAGCAGCCGGACTAGCGGGGGCGGAGAGACCCAGTACTTC	CASSRTSGGGETQYF
TRBV18	-	-	17	TRBJ2-1	TGTGCCAGCTCACCATATAAAGGGACGGAGTCCTACAATGAGCAGTTCTTC	CASSPYKGTESYNEQFF
TRBV27	-	-	16	TRBJ2-7	TGTGCCAGCAGTTTATTTGTCAGGAGTGGTTCCTACGAGCAGTACTTC	CASSLFVRSGSYEQYF
TRBV27	-	-	12	TRBJ2-3	TGTGCCAGCAGTTTACCCGGAGATACGCAGTATTTT	CASSLPGDTQYF
TRBV19	-	TRBD1	15	TRBJ2-1	TGTGCCAGTAGTAATTTGGGACAGGGCGTCCATGAGCAGTTCTTC	CASSNLGQGVHEQFF
TRBV27	-	-	17	TRBJ1-2	TGTGCCAGCAGTTTATCCCCCAACCGGGCCACACGGGGAGGCTACACCTTC	CASSLSPNRATRGGYTF
TRBV4-1	-	-	17	TRBJ2-1	TGCGCCAGCAGCCTGGGCACGGGACCGAGCTCCTACAATGAGCAGTTCTTC	CASSLGTGPSSYNEQFF
TRBV5-1	-	TRBD2	16	TRBJ2-1	TGCGCCAGCAGCTTGGCGCGGGGGGTCTCCTACAATGAGCAGTTCTTC	CASSLARGVSYNEQFF
TRBV15	-	-	15	TRBJ2-5	TGTGCCACCAGCAGAGGAGCCGGAGGGGCCGAGACCCAGTACTTC	CATSRGAGGAETQYF
TRBV4-1	-	TRBD2	16	TRBJ2-5	TGCGCCAGCAGCCAAGTAGGCAGGGAGGGCCCGGGGGACCAGTACTTC	CASSQVGREGPGDQYF
TRBV9	-	-	16	TRBJ1-3	TGTGCCAGCAGCTCTCAATTCCAGGGGACTGGAAACACCATATATTTT	CASSSQFQGTGNTIYF
TRBV6-1	once	TRBD1	16	TRBJ1-2	TGTGCCAGCAGTGAAGCTCTCGACAGGGTGGGCTATGGCTACACCTTC	CASSEALDRVGYGYTF
TRBV7-6	-	-	15	TRBJ2-7	TGTGCCAGCAGCTTAGGGACACAGAACTCCTACGAGCAGTACTTC	CASSLGTQNSYEQYF
TRBV28	-	-	15	TRBJ1-6	TGTGCCAGCAGTGATCCGGGACACGCGAAATCACCCCTCCACTTT	CASSDPGHAKSPLHF
TRBV5-1	-	TRBD1	14	TRBJ2-7	TGCGCCAGCAGGTCGGCGGGACAGGGAGGGGAGCAGTACTTC	CASRSAGQGGEQYF
TRBV24-1	-	TRBD1	13	TRBJ1-2	TGTGCCACCAGAAAGACAGGGCTCTATGGCTACACCTTC	CATRKTGLYGYTF
TRBV6-1	-	TRBD2	15	TRBJ2-3	TGTGCCAGCAGTGAGACTAGCGGGGGGGCAGATACGCAGTATTTT	CASSETSGGADTQYF